A single sample is the source of the 15 T cell receptor beta chains below, sequenced in a study of cytomegalovirus exposure and HLA in healthy donors. A multiplex PCR was run with 60 Vbeta primers and 13 Jbeta primers. The data were produced by immunoSEQ multiplex PCR, yet TCRdb's version contains in-frame clones alone and is incomplete. The table includes about 110,000 clones, about two thirds detected once. Sequencing was done on a sample of PBMCs. These receptors were obtained from a woman in her 70s in good health and CMV-seropositive.

This clone was recorded a few times. The chain couples TRBV6-5 to TRBJ1-2; a possible D gene is TRBD1 (5 bases). Trimming stripped 2 bases from V and 2 bases from J, with 9 bases between. Germline CDR1 is MNHEY and CDR2 is SVGAGI. This CDR3 contains 14 residues. The CDR3 coding sequence is TGTGCCAGCAGTTACGTCCCAGGGAACTATGGCTACACCTTC. Amino acids: CASSYVPGNYGYTF.

This chain uses TRBV4-1 with TRBJ1-6; no clear D gene. Germline assignment: CDR1 MGHRA and CDR2 YSYEKL. CDR3 length: 16 residues. Trimming took off 3 bases at V and 0 bases at J, with 9 bases between the two ends. The CDR3 sequence: CASSQNSLSYNSPLHF. As DNA, the CDR3 is TGCGCCAGCAGCCAGAACAGCCTCTCCTATAATTCACCCCTCCACTTT.

CDR3 sequence reads: CASSSRDIIWGAFF. CDR3 nucleotide sequence: TGTGCCAGCAGCTCACGGGACATAATATGGGGAGCTTTCTTT. This chain uses TRBV7-9 with TRBJ1-1; tentative D call: TRBD1 (6 bases). Per germline, CDR1 SEHNR and CDR2 FQNEAQ (reference sequence). Trimming took 4 bases from V and 10 from J, leaving 19 bases between them. The CDR3 runs to 14 residues.

The gene calls are TRBV7-2 and TRBJ2-7, with 11 bases lining up with TRBD1. Germline V gene data show CDR1 as SGHTA and CDR2 as FQGNSA. This CDR3 has 16 amino acids. The V segment lost 5 bases and the J segment 4 bases; nucleotides outside the gene matches: 10. CDR3: CASSPPGGQGAYEQYF. The CDR3 coding sequence is TGTGCCAGCAGCCCCCCAGGCGGACAGGGGGCTTACGAGCAGTACTTC.

This clone was picked up a small number of times. The rearrangement links TRBV20-1 to TRBJ2-7; no definite D call. V lost 5 bases to trimming and J lost 2 bases, with 7 bases between them. Germline values: CDR1 DFQATT, CDR2 SNEGSKA (reference sequence). This CDR3 comprises 11 residues. CDR3 region: CSAEITYEQYF. CDR3 coding DNA: TGCAGTGCTGAGATCACCTACGAGCAGTACTTC.

This chain connects TRBV6-6 to TRBJ2-7; TRBD1 agrees at 8 bases. V dropped 0 bases and J dropped 3; count of bases not matched to a gene: 4. The germline V gene has CDR1 MNHNY and CDR2 SVGAGI (reference sequence). The CDR3 spans 15 residues. The CDR3 nucleotides read TGTGCCAGCAGTTACTCTGCCAGGGGGCTCTACGAGCAGTACTTC. It encodes CASSYSARGLYEQYF.

The CDR3 region has the DNA TGCAGCTCGGGACAGGGGTTGAATGAGCAGTTCTTC. Translated, it gives CSSGQGLNEQFF. The chain joins TRBV29-1 to TRBJ2-1; 10 bases are shared with TRBD1. V dropped 8 bases and J dropped 7; count of bases not matched to a gene: 5. CDR3 length: 12 amino acids. Germline V gene data show CDR1 as SQVTM and CDR2 as ANQGSEA.

This clone was recorded once. This chain uses TRBV4-1 with TRBJ2-5, with D possibly TRBD2 on 5 matching bases. Trimming took off 3 bases at V and 0 bases at J, with 17 bases between the two ends. The germline CDR1 and CDR2 sequences are MGHRA and YSYEKL. The CDR3 spans 17 residues. This CDR3 is CASSQMGRGANQETQYF. The CDR3 DNA follows: TGCGCCAGCAGCCAGATGGGGAGAGGAGCTAACCAAGAGACCCAGTACTTC.

The chain uses TRBV7-2 and TRBJ2-7; 12 nucleotides match TRBD1. Per germline, CDR1 SGHTA and CDR2 FQGNSA. V trimming: 9 bases; J trimming: 2 bases; junction bases outside the gene matches: 8. The CDR3 is made up of 15 amino acids. The CDR3 nucleotides read TGTGCCAGTTCGGGACAGGGGGCCAGAACCTACGAGCAGTACTTC. Amino acid sequence: CASSGQGARTYEQYF.

The CDR3 DNA reads as TGTGCCTGGACAGGGTATAGCAATCAGCCCCAGCATTTT. Encoded protein: CAWTGYSNQPQHF. V and J are TRBV30 and TRBJ1-5; the D gene is possibly TRBD1 (5 bases). V gave up 4 bases and J gave up 0 bases, with 7 bases separating them. This CDR3 has 13 amino acids. CDR1 and CDR2 (germline): GTSNPN, SVGIG (reference sequence).

The chain recombines TRBV5-1 with TRBJ1-6, with 9 positions matching TRBD1. The CDR3 has 17 residues. V was clipped by 3 bases and J by 6 bases; unmatched bases: 10. The germline gives CDR1 SGHRS, CDR2 YFSETQ. CDR3 DNA sequence: TGCGCCAGCAGCTCCCCCGGGACAGGGTCTTCTAATTCACCCCTCCACTTT. It translates to CASSSPGTGSSNSPLHF.

This chain joins TRBV7-4 and TRBJ2-3; possible D gene TRBD1, 5 bases. CDR3 length: 12 residues. Trimming took 2 bases from V and 7 from J, leaving 7 bases between them. Germline V lookup: CDR1 SGHVT, CDR2 SQSDAQ. The DNA of the CDR3 is TGTGCCAGCAGCTTACAGGGAAATACGCAGTATTTT. Its translation: CASSLQGNTQYF.

The chain uses TRBV15 and TRBJ2-7; 9 bases align to TRBD2. Germline V lookup: CDR1 LNHNV, CDR2 YYDKDF (reference sequence). The CDR3 is made up of 14 amino acids. With V trimmed by 0 bases and J by 7 bases, 4 bases remained unmatched. The CDR3 region has the DNA TGTGCCACCAGCAGAGAACAGCGGGAGGTGGAGCAGTACTTC. Encoded protein: CATSREQREVEQYF. The full variable domain, rest sourced from reference TRBV15 and TRBJ2-7, is DAMVIQNPRYQVTQFGKPVTLSCSQTLNHNVMYWYQQKSSQAPKLLFHYYDKDFNNEADTPDNFQSRRPNTSFCFLDIRSPGLGDTAMYLCATSREQREVEQYFGPGTRLTVT.

The chain couples TRBV19 to TRBJ2-7; 7 bases match TRBD1. The CDR3 totals 13 residues. The germline V gene encodes CDR1 LNHDA and CDR2 SQIVND (reference sequence). The junction had 5 bases not matched to a gene; V was cut back by 4 bases and J by 5 bases. CDR3 sequence reads: CASSTRGFNEQYF. The CDR3, as DNA: TGTGCCAGTAGTACCAGGGGGTTCAACGAGCAGTACTTC.

The rearrangement uses TRBV14 and TRBJ1-2; D is unresolved. V lost 1 base and J 4 bases, leaving 7 bases between the germline ends. Germline loops: CDR1 SGHDN, CDR2 FVKESK. This CDR3 contains 13 residues. CDR3 coding DNA: TGTGCCAGCAGCCAAGCGCAGGCCTATGGCTACACCTTC. Translated: CASSQAQAYGYTF. Based on the CDR3 plus reference TRBV14 and TRBJ1-2, the full variable domain is EAGVTQFPSHSVIEKGQTVTLRCDPISGHDNLYWYRRVMGKEIKFLLHFVKESKQDESGMPNNRFLAERTGGTYSTLKVQPAELEDSGVYFCASSQAQAYGYTFGSGTRLTVV.